A selection of T cell receptor beta chains follows, all from one sample in a study of blood T cells in healthy people across ages. MiXCR, applied by TCRdb to the 5' RACE reads, yields one record per CDR3 protein. The sample carries 1.5 million to 2 million distinct CDR3 sequences, roughly 27% recorded once. Sequenced: blood. The receptors originated from a woman between 25 and 40 years old in good health. CDR3s include the opening cysteine and the closing phenylalanine or tryptophan. The D gene is left open where the match is weak. Not all rows give a size; the values are once, few, many and, for expanded clones, a class.

CDR3 protein: CASSQEWRGALYEQYF
CDR3 DNA: TGCGCCAGCAGCCAAGAATGGAGGGGAGCTCTATACGAGCAGTACTTC
D gene: -
V gene: TRBV4-1
J gene: TRBJ2-7
clone size: few

CDR3 protein: CAGAGGTDYGYTF
CDR3 DNA: TGTGCCGGGGCGGGGGGGACGGATTATGGCTACACCTTC
D gene: -
V gene: TRBV28
J gene: TRBJ1-2
clone size: few

CDR3 protein: CASSQVPQGDYEQYF
CDR3 DNA: TGCGCCAGCAGCCAAGTCCCTCAGGGGGACTACGAGCAGTACTTC
D gene: TRBD1
V gene: TRBV4-1
J gene: TRBJ2-7
clone size: few

CDR3 protein: CSARRAGLTDTQYF
CDR3 DNA: TGCAGTGCTAGGCGGGCAGGGCTCACAGATACGCAGTATTTT
D gene: -
V gene: TRBV20-1
J gene: TRBJ2-3
clone size: -

CDR3 protein: CASSEFRAGTSTDTQYF
CDR3 DNA: TGCGCCAGCAGTGAGTTTCGAGCGGGAACCAGCACAGATACGCAGTATTTT
D gene: TRBD2
V gene: TRBV10-2
J gene: TRBJ2-3
clone size: many

CDR3 protein: CAWSEDRGWTEAFF
CDR3 DNA: TGTGCCTGGAGTGAGGACAGGGGGTGGACTGAAGCTTTCTTT
D gene: TRBD1
V gene: TRBV30
J gene: TRBJ1-1
clone size: -

CDR3 protein: CASSQTTSGTYNEQFF
CDR3 DNA: TGTGCCAGCTCACAAACGACTAGCGGGACCTACAATGAGCAGTTCTTC
D gene: TRBD2
V gene: TRBV18
J gene: TRBJ2-1
clone size: many

CDR3 protein: CSARAGPGLDNTGELFF
CDR3 DNA: TGCAGTGCTAGAGCTGGACCGGGACTTGATAACACCGGGGAGCTGTTTTTT
D gene: -
V gene: TRBV20-1
J gene: TRBJ2-2
clone size: -

CDR3 protein: CASSFEGRYEQFF
CDR3 DNA: TGTGCCAGCAGTTTCGAGGGGAGGTATGAGCAGTTCTTC
D gene: -
V gene: TRBV27
J gene: TRBJ2-1
clone size: few

CDR3 protein: CASSLAVVQTTGELFF
CDR3 DNA: TGCGCCAGCAGCTTGGCCGTGGTGCAAACCACCGGGGAGCTGTTTTTT
D gene: -
V gene: TRBV5-1
J gene: TRBJ2-2
clone size: once

CDR3 protein: CASSYNRELWGSPLHF
CDR3 DNA: TGTGCCAGCAGTTACAACCGGGAGTTGTGGGGTTCACCCCTCCACTTT
D gene: -
V gene: TRBV6-5
J gene: TRBJ1-6
clone size: many

CDR3 protein: CASSPGQVDNEQFF
CDR3 DNA: TGTGCCAGCAGCCCCGGGCAGGTGGACAATGAGCAGTTCTTC
D gene: -
V gene: TRBV7-2
J gene: TRBJ2-1
clone size: -

CDR3 protein: CSVYPRLAVTDTQYF
CDR3 DNA: TGCAGCGTTTACCCCCGGCTAGCGGTCACAGATACGCAGTATTTT
D gene: TRBD2
V gene: TRBV29-1
J gene: TRBJ2-3
clone size: -

CDR3 protein: CANSQEGIAGRTDTQYF
CDR3 DNA: TGCGCCAACAGCCAAGAAGGAATAGCGGGGCGCACAGATACGCAGTATTTT
D gene: TRBD2
V gene: TRBV4-1
J gene: TRBJ2-3
clone size: few

CDR3 protein: CASTSRVNTEAFF
CDR3 DNA: TGTGCCAGTACAAGCAGGGTGAACACTGAAGCTTTCTTT
D gene: -
V gene: TRBV6-5
J gene: TRBJ1-1
clone size: -

CDR3 protein: CASSIFPGGSEQYF
CDR3 DNA: TGTGCCAGTAGTATATTTCCAGGGGGCAGCGAGCAGTACTTC
D gene: TRBD1
V gene: TRBV19
J gene: TRBJ2-7
clone size: once

CDR3 protein: CASSPRDSLQETRYF
CDR3 DNA: TGTGCCAGCAGTCCCCGGGACAGTCTCCAAGAGACCCGGTACTTC
D gene: TRBD1
V gene: TRBV25-1
J gene: TRBJ2-5
clone size: few

CDR3 protein: CSAMLAGANTGELFF
CDR3 DNA: TGCAGTGCTATGCTAGCGGGTGCGAACACCGGGGAGCTGTTTTTT
D gene: TRBD2
V gene: TRBV20-1
J gene: TRBJ2-2
clone size: few

CDR3 protein: CASRERDNRHEQFF
CDR3 DNA: TGTGCCAGCAGAGAGCGGGACAACCGACATGAGCAGTTCTTC
D gene: -
V gene: TRBV12-3/TRBV12-4
J gene: TRBJ2-1
clone size: many

CDR3 protein: CASSFGHRNEQFF
CDR3 DNA: TGTGCCAGCAGCTTTGGACACCGCAATGAGCAGTTCTTC
D gene: -
V gene: TRBV7-2
J gene: TRBJ2-1
clone size: -

CDR3 protein: CASSLTSAGLASYEQYF
CDR3 DNA: TGTGCCAGCAGCTTAACCTCGGCTGGTTTGGCCTCCTACGAGCAGTACTTC
D gene: -
V gene: TRBV7-9
J gene: TRBJ2-7
clone size: -

CDR3 protein: CASSYSGRTSTGELFF
CDR3 DNA: TGTGCCAGCAGTTACTCGGGGAGGACATCCACCGGGGAGCTGTTTTTT
D gene: -
V gene: TRBV6-2/TRBV6-3
J gene: TRBJ2-2
clone size: -

CDR3 protein: CASSLVGGIDEQYF
CDR3 DNA: TGTGCCAGCAGCTTGGTAGGGGGCATCGACGAGCAGTACTTC
D gene: TRBD1
V gene: TRBV5-5
J gene: TRBJ2-7
clone size: -

CDR3 protein: CASTKEKGGNYEQYF
CDR3 DNA: TGTGCCAGCACCAAGGAGAAAGGGGGGAACTACGAGCAGTACTTC
D gene: -
V gene: TRBV7-9
J gene: TRBJ2-7
clone size: many

CDR3 protein: CAIRPTQGGYTF
CDR3 DNA: TGTGCCATCAGACCCACCCAGGGAGGCTACACCTTC
D gene: -
V gene: TRBV10-3
J gene: TRBJ1-2
clone size: few

CDR3 protein: CSAPHGLMWTDTQYF
CDR3 DNA: TGCAGTGCGCCACATGGGTTGATGTGGACAGATACGCAGTATTTT
D gene: -
V gene: TRBV20-1
J gene: TRBJ2-3
clone size: -

CDR3 protein: CASRAFLEAKNIQYF
CDR3 DNA: TGCGCCAGCAGGGCATTTTTGGAAGCCAAAAACATTCAGTACTTC
D gene: -
V gene: TRBV5-1
J gene: TRBJ2-4
clone size: many

CDR3 protein: CASSQEWQVSYEQYF
CDR3 DNA: TGCGCCAGCAGCCAAGAATGGCAGGTATCCTACGAGCAGTACTTC
D gene: -
V gene: TRBV4-1
J gene: TRBJ2-7
clone size: many

CDR3 protein: CASRLGLAGAKETQYF
CDR3 DNA: TGTGCCAGCAGATTGGGACTAGCGGGAGCTAAAGAGACCCAGTACTTC
D gene: TRBD2
V gene: TRBV5-6
J gene: TRBJ2-5
clone size: few

CDR3 protein: CASSRAAGTDTQYF
CDR3 DNA: TGCGCCAGCAGCCGAGCGGCAGGGACAGATACGCAGTATTTT
D gene: -
V gene: TRBV5-1
J gene: TRBJ2-3
clone size: -